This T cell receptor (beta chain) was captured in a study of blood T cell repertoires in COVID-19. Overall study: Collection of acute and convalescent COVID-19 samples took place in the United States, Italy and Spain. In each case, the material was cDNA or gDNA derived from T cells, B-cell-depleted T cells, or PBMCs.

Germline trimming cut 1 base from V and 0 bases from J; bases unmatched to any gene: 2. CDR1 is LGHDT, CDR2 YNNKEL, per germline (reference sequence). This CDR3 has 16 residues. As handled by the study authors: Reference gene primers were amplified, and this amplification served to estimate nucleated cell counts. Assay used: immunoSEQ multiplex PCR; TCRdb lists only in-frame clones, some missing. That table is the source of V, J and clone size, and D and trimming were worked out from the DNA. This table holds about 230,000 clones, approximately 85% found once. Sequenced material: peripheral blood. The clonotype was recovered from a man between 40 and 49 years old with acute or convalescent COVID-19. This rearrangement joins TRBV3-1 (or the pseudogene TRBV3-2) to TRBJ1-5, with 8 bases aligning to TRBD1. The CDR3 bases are TGTGCCAGCAGCCAAGGGACAGGGAATAGCAATCAGCCCCAGCATTTT. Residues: CASSQGTGNSNQPQHF.